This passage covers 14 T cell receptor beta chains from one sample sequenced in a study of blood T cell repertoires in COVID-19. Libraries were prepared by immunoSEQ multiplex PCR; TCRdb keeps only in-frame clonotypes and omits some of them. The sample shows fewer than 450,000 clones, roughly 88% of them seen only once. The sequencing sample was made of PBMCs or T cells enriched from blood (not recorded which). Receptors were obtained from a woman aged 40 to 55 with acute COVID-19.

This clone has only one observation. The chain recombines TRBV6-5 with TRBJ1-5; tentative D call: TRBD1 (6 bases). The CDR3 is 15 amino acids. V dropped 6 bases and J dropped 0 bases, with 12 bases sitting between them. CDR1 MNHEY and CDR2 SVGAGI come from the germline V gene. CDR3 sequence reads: CASRMDSNSNQPQHF. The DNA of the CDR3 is TGTGCCAGCAGGATGGACAGTAATAGCAATCAGCCCCAGCATTTT.

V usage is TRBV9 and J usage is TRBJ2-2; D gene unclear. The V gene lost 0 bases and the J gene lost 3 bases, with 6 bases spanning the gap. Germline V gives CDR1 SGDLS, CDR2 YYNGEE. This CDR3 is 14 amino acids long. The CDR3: CASSVGRDTGELFF. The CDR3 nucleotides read TGTGCCAGCAGCGTAGGTCGGGACACCGGGGAGCTGTTTTTT.

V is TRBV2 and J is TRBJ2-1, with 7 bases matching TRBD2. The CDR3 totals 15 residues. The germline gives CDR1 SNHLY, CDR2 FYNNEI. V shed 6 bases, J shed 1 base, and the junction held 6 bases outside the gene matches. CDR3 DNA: TGTGCCAGCAGCAGCGGGGTGCGGTCCTACAATGAGCAGTTCTTC. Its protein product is CASSSGVRSYNEQFF.

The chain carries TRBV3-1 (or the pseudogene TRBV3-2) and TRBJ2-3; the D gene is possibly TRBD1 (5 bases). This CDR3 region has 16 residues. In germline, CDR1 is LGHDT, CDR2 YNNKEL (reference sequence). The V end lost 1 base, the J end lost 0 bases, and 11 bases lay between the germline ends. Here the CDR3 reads CASSQVDSPSTDTQYF. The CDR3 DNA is TGTGCCAGCAGCCAAGTTGACAGTCCTAGCACAGATACGCAGTATTTT.

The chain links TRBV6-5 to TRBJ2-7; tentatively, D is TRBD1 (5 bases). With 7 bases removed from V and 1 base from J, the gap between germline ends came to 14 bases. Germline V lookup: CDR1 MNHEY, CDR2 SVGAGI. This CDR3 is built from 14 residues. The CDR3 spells CASTLVSGSYEQYF. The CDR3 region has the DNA TGTGCCAGCACCCTCGTCTCAGGGTCCTACGAGCAGTACTTC.

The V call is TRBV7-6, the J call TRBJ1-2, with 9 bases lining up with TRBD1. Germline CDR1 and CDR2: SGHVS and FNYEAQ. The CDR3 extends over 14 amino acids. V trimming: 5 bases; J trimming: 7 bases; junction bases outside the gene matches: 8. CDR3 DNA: TGTGCCAGCAGCCCCGGGACAGGGATGTTTGGCTACACCTTC. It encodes CASSPGTGMFGYTF. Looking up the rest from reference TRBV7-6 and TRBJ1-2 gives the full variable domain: GAGVSQSPRYKVTKRGQDVALRCDPISGHVSLYWYRQALGQGPEFLTYFNYEAQQDKSGLPNDRFSAERPEGSISTLTIQRTEQRDSAMYRCASSPGTGMFGYTFGSGTRLTVV.

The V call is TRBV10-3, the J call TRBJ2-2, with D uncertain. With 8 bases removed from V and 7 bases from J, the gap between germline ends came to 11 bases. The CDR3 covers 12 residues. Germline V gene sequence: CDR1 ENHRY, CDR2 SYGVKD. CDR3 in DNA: TGTGCCATCGGAGTGTCGGTCGGGGAGCTGTTTTTT. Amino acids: CAIGVSVGELFF.

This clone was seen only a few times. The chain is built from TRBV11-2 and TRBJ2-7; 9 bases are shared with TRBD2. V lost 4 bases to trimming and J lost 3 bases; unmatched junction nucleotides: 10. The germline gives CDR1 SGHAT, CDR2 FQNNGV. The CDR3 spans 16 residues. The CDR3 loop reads CASSSTKQRGDYEQYF. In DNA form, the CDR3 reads TGTGCCAGCAGCTCCACCAAGCAGCGGGGGGACTACGAGCAGTACTTC.

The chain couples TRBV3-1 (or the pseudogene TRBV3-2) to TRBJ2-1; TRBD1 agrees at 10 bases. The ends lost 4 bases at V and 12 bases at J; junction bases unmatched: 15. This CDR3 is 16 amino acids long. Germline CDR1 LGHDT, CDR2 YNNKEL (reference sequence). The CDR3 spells CASSRVDRGRQGVQFF. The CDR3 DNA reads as TGTGCCAGCAGCCGGGTTGACAGGGGGCGCCAGGGTGTGCAGTTCTTC.

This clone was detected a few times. CDR3 sequence: CASSFRSRINTIYF. DNA for the CDR3: TGTGCCAGCAGCTTTCGGTCGAGGATTAACACCATATATTTT. The gene calls are TRBV7-8 and TRBJ1-3, with D unresolved. This CDR3 is built from 14 residues. Germline CDR1 SGHVS, CDR2 FQNEAQ. The V end lost 3 bases, the J end lost 7 bases, and 13 bases lay between the germline ends.

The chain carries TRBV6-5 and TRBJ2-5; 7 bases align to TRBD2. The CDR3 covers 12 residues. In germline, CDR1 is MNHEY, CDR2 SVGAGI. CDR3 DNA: TGTGCGGCGGGGGAATGGCAAGAGACCCAGTACTTC. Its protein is CAAGEWQETQYF.

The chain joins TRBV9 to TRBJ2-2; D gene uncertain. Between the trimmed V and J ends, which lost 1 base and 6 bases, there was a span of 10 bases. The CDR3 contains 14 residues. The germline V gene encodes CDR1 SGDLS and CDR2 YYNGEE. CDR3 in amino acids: CASSVLEQSGELFF. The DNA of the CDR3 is TGTGCCAGCAGCGTACTGGAACAGTCCGGGGAGCTGTTTTTT.

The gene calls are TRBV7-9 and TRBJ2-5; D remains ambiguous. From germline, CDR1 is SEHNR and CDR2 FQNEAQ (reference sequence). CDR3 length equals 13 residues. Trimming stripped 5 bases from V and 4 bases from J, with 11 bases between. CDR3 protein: CASSPYSRETQYF. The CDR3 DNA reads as TGTGCCAGCAGCCCCTATAGTAGAGAGACCCAGTACTTC.

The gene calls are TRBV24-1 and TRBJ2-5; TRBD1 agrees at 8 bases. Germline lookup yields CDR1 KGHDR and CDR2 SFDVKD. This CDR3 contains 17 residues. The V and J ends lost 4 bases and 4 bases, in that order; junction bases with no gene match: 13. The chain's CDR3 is CATSDSTQDRGRETQYF. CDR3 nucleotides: TGTGCCACCAGTGACAGTACCCAAGACAGGGGCCGAGAGACCCAGTACTTC.